This is a list of T cell receptor beta chains from one sample in a study of shared clonotypes between healthy human individuals. Some clones are missing from TCRdb's copy, which holds only in-frame ones; the method was immunoSEQ multiplex PCR. The repertoire holds 730,000 or so clones, with approximately 75% as singletons. The specimen sequenced was memory CD4+ T cells sorted from blood. The receptor set was obtained from a woman aged 30 to 39 in good health. Each CDR3 is given with its conserved first and last residue. Each record gives: D gene, clone size, J gene, V gene, CDR3 DNA, CDR3 protein. The D gene is left open where the match is weak. For some rows the clone size is stated as once, few or many, or as a class when expanded; others skip it.

d_call: TRBD2; clone_size: -; j_call: TRBJ2-2; v_call: TRBV4-1; cdr3_nt: TGCGCCAGCAGCCAAGATAAGTTGAGTCGGATAGCGGGAGCCGGGGAGCTGTTTTTT; cdr3_aa: CASSQDKLSRIAGAGELFF
d_call: TRBD1; clone_size: -; j_call: TRBJ2-7; v_call: TRBV10-3; cdr3_nt: TGTGCCATCAGTGACCGGGACAGGGGAGCTTACGAGCAGTACTTC; cdr3_aa: CAISDRDRGAYEQYF
d_call: TRBD2; clone_size: -; j_call: TRBJ2-7; v_call: TRBV5-4; cdr3_nt: TGTGCCAGCAGCGGTGGGACTAGCGGGAGTATTCGCTACGAGCAGTACTTC; cdr3_aa: CASSGGTSGSIRYEQYF
d_call: TRBD2; clone_size: once; j_call: TRBJ2-7; v_call: TRBV27; cdr3_nt: TGTGCCAGCAGTTTTCTCTCTCCGACTAGCGGGAGCTACGAGCAGTACTTC; cdr3_aa: CASSFLSPTSGSYEQYF
d_call: TRBD1; clone_size: -; j_call: TRBJ2-3; v_call: TRBV5-1; cdr3_nt: TGCGCCACCTCCCCGACAGGGATAACTGATACGCAGTATTTT; cdr3_aa: CATSPTGITDTQYF
d_call: -; clone_size: -; j_call: TRBJ1-1; v_call: TRBV6-5; cdr3_nt: TGTGCCAGCAGACGAGGGTTCAGCACTGAAGCTTTCTTT; cdr3_aa: CASRRGFSTEAFF
d_call: -; clone_size: -; j_call: TRBJ1-3; v_call: TRBV7-8; cdr3_nt: TGTGCCAGCACCGGAGGGGGGGGGCAGCCTGGAAACACCATATATTTT; cdr3_aa: CASTGGGGQPGNTIYF
d_call: -; clone_size: -; j_call: TRBJ2-1; v_call: TRBV28; cdr3_nt: TGTGCCAGCAGTTTGGCGGGACTCGACTCCTACAATGAGCAGTTCTTC; cdr3_aa: CASSLAGLDSYNEQFF
d_call: -; clone_size: -; j_call: TRBJ2-7; v_call: TRBV7-8; cdr3_nt: TGTGCCAGCATCAACGGAGGGTCCTACGAGCAGTACTTC; cdr3_aa: CASINGGSYEQYF
d_call: TRBD2; clone_size: -; j_call: TRBJ2-1; v_call: TRBV18; cdr3_nt: TGTGCCAGCTCACCGGGACTAGACGATGAGCAGTTCTTC; cdr3_aa: CASSPGLDDEQFF
d_call: -; clone_size: -; j_call: TRBJ2-5; v_call: TRBV10-2; cdr3_nt: TGCGCCAGCAGTGAGTCGCTGTCGTTGGAGACCCAGTACTTC; cdr3_aa: CASSESLSLETQYF
d_call: -; clone_size: -; j_call: TRBJ1-3; v_call: TRBV6-5; cdr3_nt: TGTGCCAGCAGTTACTCGAACTTTGGAAACACCATATATTTT; cdr3_aa: CASSYSNFGNTIYF
d_call: TRBD2; clone_size: once; j_call: TRBJ2-3; v_call: TRBV7-9; cdr3_nt: TGTGCCAGCAGCGAATCTAGCGGGAGGAGGGTTGGAGATACGCAGTATTTT; cdr3_aa: CASSESSGRRVGDTQYF
d_call: -; clone_size: -; j_call: TRBJ2-5; v_call: TRBV6-1; cdr3_nt: TGTGCCAGCAGGGGGACCACCCAAGAGACCCAGTACTTC; cdr3_aa: CASRGTTQETQYF
d_call: TRBD1; clone_size: -; j_call: TRBJ1-2; v_call: TRBV29-1; cdr3_nt: TGCAGCGTTCCCCAGGGGGCCAGAGGCTACACCTTC; cdr3_aa: CSVPQGARGYTF
d_call: -; clone_size: -; j_call: TRBJ2-7; v_call: TRBV7-8; cdr3_nt: TGTGCCAGCAGCTTAGTTAGCAGCTCCTACGAGCAGTACTTC; cdr3_aa: CASSLVSSSYEQYF
d_call: -; clone_size: -; j_call: TRBJ2-5; v_call: TRBV5-4; cdr3_nt: TGTGCCAGCAGTCTTGAGGAGACCCAGTACTTC; cdr3_aa: CASSLEETQYF
d_call: -; clone_size: many; j_call: TRBJ2-5; v_call: TRBV7-2; cdr3_nt: TGTGCCAGCAGCTCACAACAAGGGACACGGCCATCCACCCAGTACTTC; cdr3_aa: CASSSQQGTRPSTQYF
d_call: TRBD2; clone_size: -; j_call: TRBJ2-5; v_call: TRBV7-8; cdr3_nt: TGTGCCAGCAGACTAGCGGGGGAACAAGAGACCCAGTACTTC; cdr3_aa: CASRLAGEQETQYF
d_call: TRBD1; clone_size: few; j_call: TRBJ2-1; v_call: TRBV2; cdr3_nt: TGTGCCAGCAGTGTCGACAGGGCAAGCAATGAGCAGTTCTTC; cdr3_aa: CASSVDRASNEQFF
d_call: -; clone_size: -; j_call: TRBJ2-7; v_call: TRBV11-2; cdr3_nt: TGTGCCAGCAGCTTAGGAAAGCGGGACACTTACGAGCAGTACTTC; cdr3_aa: CASSLGKRDTYEQYF
d_call: TRBD1; clone_size: -; j_call: TRBJ2-7; v_call: TRBV6-5; cdr3_nt: TGTGCCAGCAGGCGACGGGACAGGGGCTACGAGCAGTACTTC; cdr3_aa: CASRRRDRGYEQYF
d_call: TRBD2; clone_size: -; j_call: TRBJ2-7; v_call: TRBV2; cdr3_nt: TGTGCCAGCAGTGAACGGGAGGGCGCCTACGAGCAGTACTTC; cdr3_aa: CASSEREGAYEQYF
d_call: TRBD1; clone_size: -; j_call: TRBJ2-4; v_call: TRBV28; cdr3_nt: TGTGCCAGCAGTTCGGGACAGGGGGCTCCGTTCAACTTC; cdr3_aa: CASSSGQGAPFNF
d_call: -; clone_size: -; j_call: TRBJ2-7; v_call: TRBV6-1; cdr3_nt: TGTGCCAGCAGATTACAGGGAATAGGCGAGCAGTACTTC; cdr3_aa: CASRLQGIGEQYF
d_call: TRBD1; clone_size: -; j_call: TRBJ2-3; v_call: TRBV5-6; cdr3_nt: TGTGCCAGCAGCAACGGACAGGGTGGAGATACGCAGTATTTT; cdr3_aa: CASSNGQGGDTQYF
d_call: -; clone_size: -; j_call: TRBJ1-1; v_call: TRBV11-2; cdr3_nt: TGTGCCAGCAGCTTTCAGCGGAACACTGAAGCTTTCTTT; cdr3_aa: CASSFQRNTEAFF
d_call: TRBD1; clone_size: -; j_call: TRBJ2-7; v_call: TRBV5-1; cdr3_nt: TGCGCCAGCAGCTATACAGGGGGCTACTCCTACGAGCAGTACTTC; cdr3_aa: CASSYTGGYSYEQYF
d_call: TRBD1; clone_size: many; j_call: TRBJ1-1; v_call: TRBV29-1; cdr3_nt: TGCAGCGCAAGAAGTGGTGGGACAGCTAACACTGAAGCTTTCTTT; cdr3_aa: CSARSGGTANTEAFF
d_call: -; clone_size: -; j_call: TRBJ2-7; v_call: TRBV28; cdr3_nt: TGTGCCAGCAGTCCAGGGGACGCCTACGAGCAGTACTTC; cdr3_aa: CASSPGDAYEQYF
d_call: -; clone_size: -; j_call: TRBJ1-5; v_call: TRBV5-1; cdr3_nt: TGCGCCAGCAGCTTGGGGGACAACAATCAGCCCCAGCATTTT; cdr3_aa: CASSLGDNNQPQHF
d_call: TRBD1; clone_size: few; j_call: TRBJ1-1; v_call: TRBV7-9; cdr3_nt: TGTGCCAGCAGCTTACAGGGGGACACTGAAGCTTTCTTT; cdr3_aa: CASSLQGDTEAFF
d_call: -; clone_size: -; j_call: TRBJ2-3; v_call: TRBV6-1; cdr3_nt: TGTGCCACAACGACGACCCAAGGCACAGATACGCAGTATTTT; cdr3_aa: CATTTTQGTDTQYF
d_call: TRBD1; clone_size: -; j_call: TRBJ1-5; v_call: TRBV27; cdr3_nt: TGTGCCAACCCGACAGGGGGGCAGCCCCAGCATTTT; cdr3_aa: CANPTGGQPQHF
d_call: TRBD1; clone_size: -; j_call: TRBJ2-7; v_call: TRBV18; cdr3_nt: TGTGCCAGCTCACCAGCCAGGGGGCAGGGCGAGCAGTACTTC; cdr3_aa: CASSPARGQGEQYF
d_call: TRBD1; clone_size: few; j_call: TRBJ2-7; v_call: TRBV5-1; cdr3_nt: TGCGCCAGCGGCACGACAGGGGGCGAGCAGTACTTC; cdr3_aa: CASGTTGGEQYF
d_call: TRBD1; clone_size: -; j_call: TRBJ2-1; v_call: TRBV11-3; cdr3_nt: TGTGCCAGCAGCTTACAGGGGGCTTGGGAGCAGTTCTTC; cdr3_aa: CASSLQGAWEQFF
d_call: -; clone_size: -; j_call: TRBJ1-5; v_call: TRBV19; cdr3_nt: TGTGCCAGTAGCTCCCCTACTGGACGGGCAGAGGAGCCCCAGCATTTT; cdr3_aa: CASSSPTGRAEEPQHF
d_call: TRBD2; clone_size: -; j_call: TRBJ2-5; v_call: TRBV11-2; cdr3_nt: TGTGCCAGCAGCTTACGGGAGGCTAGTTCTATTCGGGCCCAGTACTTC; cdr3_aa: CASSLREASSIRAQYF
d_call: -; clone_size: -; j_call: TRBJ2-6; v_call: TRBV10-3; cdr3_nt: TGTGCCATCAGTGTCTCTTTGGGCGTCTCTGGGGCCAACGTCCTGACTTTC; cdr3_aa: CAISVSLGVSGANVLTF
d_call: TRBD1; clone_size: -; j_call: TRBJ1-4; v_call: TRBV5-4; cdr3_nt: TGTGCCAGCAGCCGGGGACAGGGTTCCGCCAGGGAAAAACTGTTTTTT; cdr3_aa: CASSRGQGSAREKLFF
d_call: TRBD1; clone_size: -; j_call: TRBJ2-6; v_call: TRBV27; cdr3_nt: TGTGCCAGCAGATTGGGACAGGGGGCTGTTGGGGCCAACGTCCTGACTTTC; cdr3_aa: CASRLGQGAVGANVLTF
d_call: -; clone_size: few; j_call: TRBJ1-1; v_call: TRBV28; cdr3_nt: TGTGCCAGCAGTTTCCTCCAGGGACTGAACACTGAAGCTTTCTTT; cdr3_aa: CASSFLQGLNTEAFF
d_call: TRBD1; clone_size: -; j_call: TRBJ1-2; v_call: TRBV5-4; cdr3_nt: TGTGCCAGCAAAACTACAGGGGGGCCCTATGGCTACACCTTC; cdr3_aa: CASKTTGGPYGYTF
d_call: -; clone_size: few; j_call: TRBJ2-5; v_call: TRBV2; cdr3_nt: TGTGCCAGCAAAAAGGGCGGGCCAAAAGAGACCCAGTACTTC; cdr3_aa: CASKKGGPKETQYF
d_call: -; clone_size: -; j_call: TRBJ1-5; v_call: TRBV6-6; cdr3_nt: TGTGCCAGCAGTAGGACTGCTGATAGCAATCAGCCCCAGCATTTT; cdr3_aa: CASSRTADSNQPQHF
d_call: TRBD1; clone_size: -; j_call: TRBJ2-1; v_call: TRBV6-5; cdr3_nt: TGTGCCAGCAGTTACCAATCCGGGACAGGCCTCCATGAGCAGTTCTTC; cdr3_aa: CASSYQSGTGLHEQFF
d_call: -; clone_size: -; j_call: TRBJ1-1; v_call: TRBV20-1; cdr3_nt: TGCAGTGCTACGCCGACTGAAGCTTTCTTT; cdr3_aa: CSATPTEAFF
d_call: TRBD1; clone_size: -; j_call: TRBJ1-1; v_call: TRBV18; cdr3_nt: TGTGCCAGCTCACCGGACAGGTTGAACACTGAAGCTTTCTTT; cdr3_aa: CASSPDRLNTEAFF
d_call: TRBD1; clone_size: -; j_call: TRBJ1-2; v_call: TRBV14; cdr3_nt: TGTGCCAGCAGCCAAGAGCCTCGACAGGGGGCGGCTGGCTACACCTTC; cdr3_aa: CASSQEPRQGAAGYTF
d_call: TRBD2; clone_size: -; j_call: TRBJ2-1; v_call: TRBV28; cdr3_nt: TGTGCCAGCAGTTTAGGACTAGAGGTAAATGAGCAGTTCTTC; cdr3_aa: CASSLGLEVNEQFF
d_call: -; clone_size: few; j_call: TRBJ2-1; v_call: TRBV28; cdr3_nt: TGTGCCAGCAGTTCCCCTCCTGAGGCCAATGAGCAGTTCTTC; cdr3_aa: CASSSPPEANEQFF
d_call: -; clone_size: -; j_call: TRBJ2-1; v_call: TRBV7-2; cdr3_nt: TGTGCCAGCAGCAGAAGTGCGGTATCCTCCTACAATGAGCAGTTCTTC; cdr3_aa: CASSRSAVSSYNEQFF
d_call: TRBD1; clone_size: once; j_call: TRBJ2-7; v_call: TRBV6-5; cdr3_nt: TGTGCCAGCAGCTCAGGGACAGGGGACTCCTACGAGCAGTACTTC; cdr3_aa: CASSSGTGDSYEQYF
d_call: -; clone_size: -; j_call: TRBJ2-2; v_call: TRBV7-3; cdr3_nt: TGTGCCAGCAGCCGAGGCTCGGCCGGGGAGCTGTTTTTT; cdr3_aa: CASSRGSAGELFF
d_call: -; clone_size: -; j_call: TRBJ2-3; v_call: TRBV15; cdr3_nt: TGTGCCACCAGCAGAGATCTAGGGGTAGGAGATACGCAGTATTTT; cdr3_aa: CATSRDLGVGDTQYF